A single sample is the source of the 6 T cell receptor beta chains below, sequenced in a study of T cells in Graves' hyperthyroidism and ophthalmopathy. From RNA transcripts, TCR beta CDR3 regions were amplified. HTBI primers were the set used in a first-round RT-PCR of the TCR CDR3. TCRdb recomputed calls from the multiplex PCR reads with MiXCR, one row per CDR3 protein. The sample shows 350,000 to 450,000 distinct CDR3 sequences, roughly 17% of them seen only once. Sequenced sample: blood. The receptors were sampled from a woman aged 25 to 39 with Graves' hyperthyroidism that later progressed to Graves' ophthalmopathy.

This clonotype was counted only a few times. The J gene is TRBJ1-4, the V gene TRBV15; D unclear. Trimming pared 5 bases from V and 4 bases from J, leaving 14 bases between. This CDR3 has 15 amino acids. CDR1 is LNHNV, CDR2 YYDKDF, per germline (reference sequence). The CDR3 DNA is TGTGCCACCAGCGGGCACCGCAGTATTAATGAAAAACTGTTTTTT. Protein: CATSGHRSINEKLFF.

This clonotype was seen at least ten times. The rearrangement joins TRBV19 to TRBJ2-3, with D perhaps assigned TRBD1 or TRBD2 (5 bases each). V was pared by 2 bases and J by 5 bases, with 17 bases between. CDR1 is LNHDA, CDR2 SQIVND, per germline (reference sequence). The CDR3 is 16 amino acids. CDR3 DNA sequence: TGTGCCAGTAGTATATCGGGGCGTCCCTACCGAGATACGCAGTATTTT. Amino acid sequence: CASSISGRPYRDTQYF. The full variable domain, with the rest looked up from reference TRBV19 and TRBJ2-3, is DGGITQSPKYLFRKEGQNVTLSCEQNLNHDAMYWYRQDPGQGLRLIYYSQIVNDFQKGDIAEGYSVSREKKESFPLTVTSAQKNPTAFYLCASSISGRPYRDTQYFGPGTRLTVL.

This clonotype was detected ten times or more. The chain recombines TRBV12-5 with TRBJ2-5; D is possibly TRBD2 (6 bases). The V and J ends lost 1 base and 3 bases respectively, with 9 bases between them. This CDR3 is 14 amino acids long. Per germline, CDR1 LGHNT and CDR2 FRNRAP. DNA of the CDR3: TGTGCTAGTGGTTTGGGGGCTAGCGAAGAGACCCAGTACTTC. Protein sequence: CASGLGASEETQYF.

CDR3 nucleotide sequence: TGTGCCAGTACCCCCTCCGCGCTGGGGATGAACACTGAAGCTTTCTTT. This encodes CASTPSALGMNTEAFF. The chain employs TRBV19 and TRBJ1-1, with unresolved D. The V gene's germline CDR1 is LNHDA and CDR2 SQIVND (reference sequence). CDR3 length equals 16 residues. Trimming took 7 bases from V and 0 from J, leaving 18 bases between them.

A few counts support this clonotype. The chain recombines TRBV12-3 or TRBV12-4 with TRBJ1-1; tentatively, D is TRBD1 (5 bases). The V gene lost 2 bases and the J gene lost 1 base, with 11 bases spanning the gap. This CDR3 spans 15 amino acids. DNA for the CDR3: TGTGCCAGCAGTTTATATCAGGGCGGGAACACTGAAGCTTTCTTT. Translation: CASSLYQGGNTEAFF.

At least ten counts were recorded for this clonotype. The chain joins TRBV12-3 or TRBV12-4 to TRBJ2-3; no firm D call. CDR3 length: 12 amino acids. The ends were cut back, 1 base at V and 5 bases at J, with 4 bases in the middle. The CDR3 bases are TGTGCCAGCAGTTTAGGTCTAGATACGCAGTATTTT. Its translation: CASSLGLDTQYF.